The 17 T cell receptor beta chains below come from one sample, sequenced in a study of blood T cell repertoires in COVID-19. Some clones are missing from TCRdb's copy, which holds only in-frame ones; the method was immunoSEQ multiplex PCR. The sample includes a few hundred thousand clones, roughly 90% of them seen just once. Material: peripheral blood. These TCRs come from a man aged 50 or older with COVID-19, enrolled during active disease.

Written as DNA, the CDR3 is TGCGCCAGCAGCTTGGGGGACACCTTGCCCTATGGCTACACCTTC. Its translation: CASSLGDTLPYGYTF. The genes are TRBV5-1 and TRBJ1-2; TRBD1 might be the D (6 bases). The germline V gene has CDR1 SGHRS and CDR2 YFSETQ. The V end lost 0 bases, the J end lost 4 bases, and 13 bases lay between the germline ends. The length of the CDR3 is 15 residues.

This clone showed up just once. This sequence joins TRBV7-9 and TRBJ1-4; tentative D call: TRBD1 (5 bases). Germline loops: CDR1 SEHNR, CDR2 FQNEAQ (reference sequence). V was shortened by 0 bases and J by 8 bases, with 10 bases between the two germline ends. The CDR3 is 14 amino acids. CDR3 in DNA: TGTGCCAGCAGCTTAGCGGGACTCGGAGAAAAACTGTTTTTT. Amino acid sequence: CASSLAGLGEKLFF.

The V and J genes are TRBV25-1 and TRBJ2-1; 8 bases align to TRBD2. Germline CDR1 MGHDK, CDR2 SYGVNS. The trim removed 4 bases at V and 1 base at J, leaving 6 bases unmatched. The CDR3 has 16 residues. The CDR3 sequence is CASSAIAGRSYNEQFF. In DNA, the CDR3 is TGTGCCAGCAGTGCTATAGCGGGACGTTCCTACAATGAGCAGTTCTTC.

This rearrangement joins TRBV18 to TRBJ2-5, with 7 bases matching TRBD2. The CDR3 totals 14 residues. Germline assignment: CDR1 KGHSH and CDR2 LQKENI. Trimming took 0 bases from V and 5 from J; bases not matched to a gene: 3. In nucleotides, the CDR3 is TGTGCCAGCTCACCACCGGGAGGGAAGGAGACCCAGTACTTC. The encoded protein is CASSPPGGKETQYF.

The chain couples TRBV30 to TRBJ2-2, with D unclear. The length of the CDR3 is 14 residues. Trimming took off 4 bases at V and 7 bases at J, with 16 bases between the two ends. Per the germline V gene, CDR1 is GTSNPN and CDR2 is SVGIG (reference sequence). Here the CDR3 DNA reads TGTGCCTGGAATAGGCAGGCGCTCAGCGGGGAGCTGTTTTTT. Translating it yields CAWNRQALSGELFF.

This chain joins TRBV3-1 (or the pseudogene TRBV3-2) and TRBJ2-7; 7 bases map to TRBD2. Germline V lookup: CDR1 LGHDT, CDR2 YNNKEL (reference sequence). Trimming removed 3 bases from V and 6 bases from J; junction bases left unmatched: 14. The CDR3 consists of 16 residues. The CDR3 loop reads CASSQAFLAAGLEQYF. CDR3 DNA sequence: TGTGCCAGCAGCCAGGCCTTTCTAGCAGCGGGACTCGAGCAGTACTTC.

This clone was detected a few times. The chain carries TRBV6-2 or TRBV6-3 and TRBJ2-1; TRBD1 matches at 8 bases. Germline V gene data show CDR1 as MNHEY and CDR2 as SVGEGT. This CDR3 has 15 residues. The J segment lost 7 bases and the V segment lost 3 bases, leaving 8 bases of the junction unmatched. CDR3: CASSYWTGTKNEQFF. The DNA for the CDR3 is TGTGCCAGCAGTTATTGGACAGGGACCAAGAATGAGCAGTTCTTC.

The V gene is TRBV6-4, the J gene TRBJ1-5; D not resolved. Trimming removed 6 bases at V and 7 bases at J, with 13 bases between. Germline CDR1 is MRHNA and CDR2 is SNTAGT. The length of the CDR3 is 13 residues. The CDR3 DNA follows: TGTGCCAGCAGCCCAAACGGAGGACAGCCCCAGCATTTT. Amino acid sequence: CASSPNGGQPQHF.

The chain joins TRBV10-3 to TRBJ2-7; TRBD1 matches 7 bases. CDR3 length: 13 amino acids. The V gene end was trimmed by 11 bases and the J gene end by 3 bases; junction bases not matched to a gene: 10. The germline CDR1 and CDR2 sequences are ENHRY and SYGVKD. As DNA, the CDR3 is TGTGCCTCCCGGGACAGCGGTCTCTACGAGCAGTACTTC. Translation: CASRDSGLYEQYF.

This chain joins TRBV7-3 and TRBJ2-5, with 7 bases matching TRBD2. The CDR3 totals 15 residues. J gave up 5 bases and V 2 bases, and 8 bases lay outside the gene matches. Germline loops: CDR1 SGHTA, CDR2 FQGTGA. This CDR3 reads CASSLYRGGMETQYF. The CDR3 DNA follows: TGTGCCAGCAGCTTATACCGCGGGGGAATGGAGACCCAGTACTTC.

This clone was detected once. The V call is TRBV3-1 (or the pseudogene TRBV3-2), the J call TRBJ1-3, with TRBD1 matching 8 bases. The germline CDR1 and CDR2 sequences are LGHDT and YNNKEL (reference sequence). Losses at the gene ends were 4 bases for V and 0 bases for J; bases not matched to a gene: 11. The CDR3 is 18 residues long. CDR3 loop: CASSLWTGRVFSGNTIYF. CDR3 sequence (DNA): TGTGCCAGCAGCCTCTGGACAGGGAGGGTATTCTCTGGAAACACCATATATTTT.

Points on this clone: At one end, the junction sequence differs from germline, possibly due to a read error. The V and J genes are TRBV7-9 and TRBJ2-2, with TRBD2 as a possible D gene (5 bases). The germline V gene encodes CDR1 SEHNR and CDR2 FQNEAQ (reference sequence). The CDR3 loop spans 14 amino acids. The chain's CDR3 is CASRQKLDTGELFF. In nucleotides, the CDR3 is TGTGCCAGCAGGCAAAAACTAGACACAGGGGAGCTGTTTTTT.

J is TRBJ2-2 and V is TRBV9; D is unclear. V was shortened by 0 bases and J by 2 bases, with 8 bases between the two germline ends. Germline CDR1 and CDR2: SGDLS and YYNGEE. The CDR3 loop spans 15 amino acids. CDR3 in amino acids: CASSVAGPNTGELFF. As DNA, the CDR3 is TGTGCCAGCAGCGTAGCCGGTCCTAACACCGGGGAGCTGTTTTTT.

V is TRBV19 and J is TRBJ2-6; 10 bases line up with TRBD1. Germline V gene data show CDR1 as LNHDA and CDR2 as SQIVND (reference sequence). The CDR3 is 20 amino acids. Losses at the gene ends were 1 base for V and 0 bases for J; bases not matched to a gene: 9. CDR3 amino acids: CASSIGGRDRGLSGANVLTF. The CDR3, as DNA: TGTGCCAGTAGTATAGGGGGCCGGGACAGGGGACTCTCTGGGGCCAACGTCCTGACTTTC.

This chain links TRBV3-1 (or the pseudogene TRBV3-2) with TRBJ2-7, with D perhaps matching TRBD1 (6 bases). This CDR3 comprises 14 residues. Trimming took 1 base from V and 4 from J, leaving 11 bases between them. The V gene's germline CDR1 is LGHDT and CDR2 YNNKEL (reference sequence). CDR3 protein: CASSQGRTAYEQYF. The CDR3 region has the DNA TGTGCCAGCAGCCAAGGTCGGACAGCATACGAGCAGTACTTC.

This clone showed up many times. The chain uses TRBV6-6 and TRBJ1-5; 10 nucleotides agree with TRBD1. CDR1 is MNHNY, CDR2 SVGAGI, per germline (reference sequence). The length of the CDR3 is 16 residues. V gave up 5 bases and J gave up 5 bases; unmatched junction bases: 9. CDR3 DNA: TGTGCCAGCAGTGGATCCGGGACAGGGGCCTATCAGCCCCAGCATTTT. It codes for CASSGSGTGAYQPQHF.

The chain combines TRBV10-3 with TRBJ1-6; D remains ambiguous. The germline gives CDR1 ENHRY, CDR2 SYGVKD. Trimming stripped 4 bases from V and 6 bases from J, with 10 bases between. The CDR3 is 14 amino acids. The CDR3 DNA is TGTGCCATCAGTGCGATGGGCCGTAATTCACCCCTCCACTTT. This gives the protein CAISAMGRNSPLHF.